The entry that follows covers one T cell receptor (beta chain) sequence. Germline assignment: CDR1 MNHEY and CDR2 SVGAGI. The CDR3 is 13 residues long. Trimming pared 6 bases from V and 1 base from J, leaving 9 bases between. Random hexamers were used to reverse transcribe the RNA input (roughly 0.5 to 1 ug). The method of amplification for TCR beta CDR3 was immunoSEQ multiplex PCR, covering 54 Vbeta and 13 Jbeta. TCRdb processed the immunoSEQ multiplex PCR reads anew with MiXCR; each CDR3 protein has one entry. The data hold about 250,000 distinct CDR3 sequences, with around 93% observed a single time. This specimen belongs to a study of CD8 T cells in Susac syndrome.

The receptor was isolated from a human donor with multiple sclerosis. The sequenced sample consisted of CD4+ T cells from PBMCs. This chain uses TRBV6-5 with TRBJ1-1; D is undetermined. The CDR3 nucleotides are TGTGCCAGCAGCCGCCTCGCGAACACTGAAGCTTTCTTT. As protein: CASSRLANTEAFF.